This T cell receptor beta chain was identified during a study of T cell responses to AZD1222 COVID-19 vaccine. Study context: Pooling was applied to second doses at about 4 or about 12 weeks.

The method was immunoSEQ multiplex PCR; TCRdb's version includes in-frame clones alone and lacks a portion of them. The table includes over 100,000 clones, approximately 90% detected once. V gave up 2 bases and J gave up 0 bases, with 11 bases separating them. The CDR3 contains 16 residues. Germline V lookup: CDR1 MNHNY, CDR2 SVGAGI (reference sequence). In regard to this clone: Its target is not known.

Findings and limits, study-wide: Among the donors, most were white British and more were female, and clonal diversity was possibly underestimated. Spike-wide vaccine-associated CD4 TCRs dominated at 160-218 and 743-854. Compared with day 0, the breadth and depth of the Spike-specific TCR repertoire rose significantly after two doses of AZD1222.

The chain joins TRBV6-6 to TRBJ2-1; D might be TRBD1 (6 bases). The source was peripheral blood, collected on day 0 of AZD1222 vaccination. The TCR comes from an adult in good health. CDR3 sequence reads: CASSYPQGLSYNEQFF. The DNA for the CDR3 is TGTGCCAGCAGTTACCCACAGGGTCTCTCCTACAATGAGCAGTTCTTC.